This section outlines one TCR beta chain sequence together with its context. The antigen is unknown. The sample comes from a study of CD4+ T cells in melanoma. Notes on the study in general: Neoantigen-specific CD4+ T cells in melanoma reportedly had diverse differentiation states. CD8+ T cell, macrophage and B cell function reportedly correlated with neoantigen-specific CD4+ T cells.

There are 17 residues in the CDR3. Trimming stripped 4 bases from V and 3 bases from J, with 17 bases between. CDR1 is SGHRS and CDR2 is YFSETQ in the germline V gene. Some clones are missing from TCRdb's copy, which holds only in-frame ones; the method was immunoSEQ multiplex PCR. The sample lists roughly 110,000 clones, over 80% occurring once. The TCR sequence derives from a human donor with melanoma. The chain is built from TRBV5-1 and TRBJ1-6; a weak D match, TRBD1 (5 bases). The specimen sequenced was peripheral blood. The CDR3 spells CASSPAQGGLYNSPLHF. The CDR3, as DNA: TGCGCCAGCAGCCCTGCCCAGGGTGGACTCTATAATTCACCCCTCCACTTT.